These T cell receptor beta chains were read from a single sample in a study of cytomegalovirus exposure and HLA in healthy donors. Here immunoSEQ multiplex PCR was the method, and the copy in TCRdb shows in-frame clones only, minus some. The sample has 90,000 to 150,000 clones, over 70% seen once; the top ten hold 2.9%. The material sequenced was PBMCs. The receptors were sampled from a woman aged 40 to 50 in good health and CMV-seropositive. Each CDR3 is given with its conserved first and last residue. Each record gives: CDR3 protein, CDR3 length, J gene, V gene, clone size. Rows may omit the clone size; those that give it use once, few, many or a size class.

CASTPRAGLAFRDTQYF	17	TRBJ2-3	TRBV2	.
CAWNYEGAGELFF	13	TRBJ2-2	TRBV30	.
CASSYGSSGIGDEQFF	16	TRBJ2-1	TRBV6-5	few
CASSQDRGQGLYEQYF	16	TRBJ2-7	TRBV4-3	.
CASSSTGAETQYF	13	TRBJ2-5	TRBV5-1	few
CASSPGQGAFANEKLFF	17	TRBJ1-4	TRBV13	.
CASSQDSGRSTEAFF	15	TRBJ1-1	TRBV4-3	.
CASSQDTLETQYF	13	TRBJ2-5	TRBV4-3	.
CASSSPGRGHLETQYF	16	TRBJ2-5	TRBV28	.
CASSKAGSHSNYGYTF	16	TRBJ1-2	TRBV27	.
CASSPHWGSNQPQHF	15	TRBJ1-5	TRBV5-8	.
CASSLLVGAVEQYF	14	TRBJ2-7	TRBV7-9	.
CASSQDRAGNGYGYTF	16	TRBJ1-2	TRBV4-3	.
CAWSGVRGGYTF	12	TRBJ1-2	TRBV30	.
CASSQAPQASGAEAFF	16	TRBJ1-1	TRBV4-3	.
CAMSGLAEYEQYF	13	TRBJ2-7	TRBV10-3	.
CASSESGLAGGTDTQYF	17	TRBJ2-3	TRBV6-1	.
CASSLVTDIYGYTF	14	TRBJ1-2	TRBV5-6	.
CASSQDAPGGNTEAFF	16	TRBJ1-1	TRBV4-2	.
CASSATGTGGKKLFF	15	TRBJ1-4	TRBV6-5	.
CASRLQGAEQPQHF	14	TRBJ1-5	TRBV27	.
CSAEGQVPIAAFF	13	TRBJ1-1	TRBV29-1	.
CASERGDSEQFF	12	TRBJ2-1	TRBV13	once
CASSGVGAPTGELFF	15	TRBJ2-2	TRBV19	.
CASSVGSYRPTQAFF	15	TRBJ1-1	TRBV9	.
CASSFHHGRDTGELFF	16	TRBJ2-2	TRBV28	.
CASSPGSNYGYTF	13	TRBJ1-2	TRBV7-9	.
CASSSGLTLEKLFF	14	TRBJ1-4	TRBV6-5	.
CSVGPLLLLNTEAFF	15	TRBJ1-1	TRBV29-1	.
CASSYSKGAYEQYF	14	TRBJ2-7	TRBV6-5	.
CASSFRGGNEKLFF	14	TRBJ1-4	TRBV6-5	.
CASSFNGELFF	11	TRBJ2-2	TRBV7-2	.